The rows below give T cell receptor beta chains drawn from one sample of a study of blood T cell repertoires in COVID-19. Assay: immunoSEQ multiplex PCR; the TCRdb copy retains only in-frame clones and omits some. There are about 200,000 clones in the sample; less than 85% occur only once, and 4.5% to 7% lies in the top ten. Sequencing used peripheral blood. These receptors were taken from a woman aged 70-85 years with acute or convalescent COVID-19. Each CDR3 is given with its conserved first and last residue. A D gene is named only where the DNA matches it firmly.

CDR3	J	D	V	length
CASSPPNPSATGELFF	TRBJ2-2	.	TRBV18	16
CASSPSYNEQFF	TRBJ2-1	.	TRBV7-2	12
CASSLSGRGYNEQFF	TRBJ2-1	TRBD2	TRBV4-2	15
CASSQLTGQYQPQHF	TRBJ1-5	TRBD1	TRBV4-1	15
CASRGGPTSADTDTQYF	TRBJ2-3	TRBD2	TRBV10-3	17
CASSYLTGGTGYTF	TRBJ1-2	TRBD1	TRBV6-5	14
CASSLSGGAYNEQFF	TRBJ2-1	TRBD2	TRBV28	15
CASSPTGGSGNTIYF	TRBJ1-3	TRBD1	TRBV19	15
CATRLAGEDTQYF	TRBJ2-3	TRBD2	TRBV6-5	13
CASSAGSAETQYF	TRBJ2-5	.	TRBV2	13
CATSDPGQGKHEQYF	TRBJ2-7	TRBD1	TRBV24-1	15
CASSSGTGAYNEQFF	TRBJ2-1	TRBD1	TRBV5-1	15
CASSPFSAGEGNGYTF	TRBJ1-2	.	TRBV18	16
CAWRFAGGGVGELFF	TRBJ2-2	TRBD2	TRBV30	15
CASSKAPGLAGDPYEQYF	TRBJ2-7	.	TRBV21-1	18
CASSLRGGSEKLFF	TRBJ1-4	.	TRBV27	14
CASNSGGGQETQYF	TRBJ2-5	TRBD2	TRBV19	14
CARSPGLAGHTGELFF	TRBJ2-2	TRBD2	TRBV5-3	16
CATSDFSPRDTEWGTEAFF	TRBJ1-1	.	TRBV24-1	19
CASSQDPTGRETQYF	TRBJ2-5	.	TRBV3-1/TRBV3-2	15
CASSLARGQVYEQYF	TRBJ2-7	TRBD1	TRBV7-8	15
CASSLDREAFF	TRBJ1-1	.	TRBV28	11
CASLQGTNTEAFF	TRBJ1-1	.	TRBV28	13
CASSNYRTGANVLTF	TRBJ2-6	.	TRBV6-5	15
CASSEDPTGAQETQYF	TRBJ2-5	TRBD1	TRBV2	16
CASSLVQDQETQYF	TRBJ2-5	.	TRBV5-6	14
CASSPIQGGAETQYF	TRBJ2-5	.	TRBV18	15
CASSLQGERPQYF	TRBJ2-5	.	TRBV7-2	13
CASRPGGLTDTQYF	TRBJ2-3	.	TRBV12-1	14
CASTRTVSGNTIYF	TRBJ1-3	.	TRBV2	14
CSVYRDSLTYTEAFF	TRBJ1-1	.	TRBV29-1	15
CASSALSGRGYNEQFF	TRBJ2-1	TRBD2	TRBV9	16
CASRLGQGEYGYTF	TRBJ1-2	TRBD1	TRBV6-5	14
CASSFLNTEAFF	TRBJ1-1	.	TRBV28	12
CASSLVTEETQYF	TRBJ2-5	.	TRBV11-1	13
CASSHGQTSNQPQHF	TRBJ1-5	.	TRBV5-6	15
CASSQPGQGFDYGYTF	TRBJ1-2	TRBD1	TRBV3-1/TRBV3-2	16
CASSPDGSRGNSPLHF	TRBJ1-6	.	TRBV27	16
CASSPVNTEAFF	TRBJ1-1	.	TRBV7-7	12
CASSQALSGSGEQFF	TRBJ2-1	TRBD2	TRBV4-1	15
CASRTLRGNTEAFF	TRBJ1-1	.	TRBV5-1	14
CASSYASRGRRNTGELFF	TRBJ2-2	.	TRBV27	18
CASSQDSGTNPYNEQFF	TRBJ2-1	TRBD2	TRBV4-2	17
CAISGPRLAGEKETQYF	TRBJ2-5	TRBD2	TRBV10-3	17